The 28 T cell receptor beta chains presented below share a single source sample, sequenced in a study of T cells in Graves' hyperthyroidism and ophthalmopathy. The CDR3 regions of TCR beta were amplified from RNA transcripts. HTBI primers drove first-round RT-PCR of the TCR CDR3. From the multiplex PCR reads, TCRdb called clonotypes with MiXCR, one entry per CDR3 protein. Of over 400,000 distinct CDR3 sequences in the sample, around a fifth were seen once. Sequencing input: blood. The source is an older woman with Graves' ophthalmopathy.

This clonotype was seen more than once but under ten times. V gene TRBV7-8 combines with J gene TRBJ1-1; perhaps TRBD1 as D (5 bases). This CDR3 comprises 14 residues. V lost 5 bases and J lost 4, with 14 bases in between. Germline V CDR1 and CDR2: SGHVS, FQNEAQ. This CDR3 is CASSLGTRGTEAFF. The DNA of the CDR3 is TGTGCCAGCAGCCTCGGGACTCGGGGCACTGAAGCTTTCTTT.

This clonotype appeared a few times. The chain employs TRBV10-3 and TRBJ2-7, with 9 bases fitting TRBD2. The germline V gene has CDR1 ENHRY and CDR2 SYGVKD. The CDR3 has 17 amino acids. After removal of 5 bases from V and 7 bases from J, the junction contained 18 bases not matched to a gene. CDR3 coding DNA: TGTGCCATCAGTATACTGTTTTTGCGGGAGGGCCTCTGGGAGCAGTACTTC. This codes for CAISILFLREGLWEQYF.

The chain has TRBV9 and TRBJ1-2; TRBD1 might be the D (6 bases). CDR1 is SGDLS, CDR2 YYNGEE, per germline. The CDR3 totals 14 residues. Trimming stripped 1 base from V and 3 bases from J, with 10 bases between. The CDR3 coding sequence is TGTGCCAGCAGCGTAAGCAGACAGGACTATGGCTACACCTTC. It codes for CASSVSRQDYGYTF.

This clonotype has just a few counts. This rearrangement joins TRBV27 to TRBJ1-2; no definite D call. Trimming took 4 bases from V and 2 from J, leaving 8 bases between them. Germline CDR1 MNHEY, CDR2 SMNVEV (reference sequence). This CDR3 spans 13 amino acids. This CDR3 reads CASSYFQNYGYTF. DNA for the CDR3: TGTGCCAGCAGTTACTTCCAGAACTATGGCTACACCTTC.

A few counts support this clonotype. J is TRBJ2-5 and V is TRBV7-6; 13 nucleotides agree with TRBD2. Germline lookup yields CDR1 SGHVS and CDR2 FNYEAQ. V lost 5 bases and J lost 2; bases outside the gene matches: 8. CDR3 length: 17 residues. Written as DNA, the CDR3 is TGTGCCAGCAGCCCGGGACTAGCGGGGCTAGCTCAAGAGACCCAGTACTTC. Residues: CASSPGLAGLAQETQYF.

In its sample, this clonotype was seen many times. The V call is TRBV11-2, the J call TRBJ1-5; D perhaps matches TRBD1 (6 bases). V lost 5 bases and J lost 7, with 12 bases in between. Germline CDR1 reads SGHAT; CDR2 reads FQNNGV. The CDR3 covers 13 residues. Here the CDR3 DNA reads TGTGCCAGCAGCCAGACCAGGGGACAGCCCCAGCATTTT. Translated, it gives CASSQTRGQPQHF.

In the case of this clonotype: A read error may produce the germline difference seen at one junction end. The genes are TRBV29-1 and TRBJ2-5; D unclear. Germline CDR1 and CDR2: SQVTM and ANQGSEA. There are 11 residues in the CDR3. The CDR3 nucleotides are TGCAGCCTTGACTCCCAAGAGACCCAGTACTTC. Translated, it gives CSLDSQETQYF.

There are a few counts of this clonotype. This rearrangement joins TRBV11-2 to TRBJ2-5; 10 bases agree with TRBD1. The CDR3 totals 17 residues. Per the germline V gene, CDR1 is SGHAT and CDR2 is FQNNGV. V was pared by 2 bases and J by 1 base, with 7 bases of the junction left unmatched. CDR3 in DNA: TGTGCCAGCAGCTTAAGTCGACAGGGGGCTCCCCAAGAGACCCAGTACTTC. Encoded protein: CASSLSRQGAPQETQYF.

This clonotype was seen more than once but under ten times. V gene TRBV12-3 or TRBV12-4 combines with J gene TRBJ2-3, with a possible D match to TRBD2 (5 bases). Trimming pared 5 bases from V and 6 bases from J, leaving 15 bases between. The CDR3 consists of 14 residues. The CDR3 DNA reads TGTGCCAGCAGTCCCCGGGCGGGTTGGGATACGCAGTATTTT. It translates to CASSPRAGWDTQYF.

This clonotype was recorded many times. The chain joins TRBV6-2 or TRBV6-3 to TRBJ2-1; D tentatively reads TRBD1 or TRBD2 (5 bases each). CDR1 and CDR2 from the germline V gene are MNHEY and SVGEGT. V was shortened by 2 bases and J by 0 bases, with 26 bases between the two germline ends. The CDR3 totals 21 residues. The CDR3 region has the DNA TGTGCCAGCAGTTACCCGACTCTGGGGCCGGGGACCGCAGCCTCCTACAATGAGCAGTTCTTC. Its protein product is CASSYPTLGPGTAASYNEQFF.

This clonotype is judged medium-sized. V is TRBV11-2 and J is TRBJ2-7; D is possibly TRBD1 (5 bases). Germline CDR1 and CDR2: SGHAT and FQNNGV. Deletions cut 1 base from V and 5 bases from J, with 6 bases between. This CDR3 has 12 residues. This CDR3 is CASSLGQNEQYF. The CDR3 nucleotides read TGTGCCAGCAGCTTAGGACAGAACGAGCAGTACTTC.

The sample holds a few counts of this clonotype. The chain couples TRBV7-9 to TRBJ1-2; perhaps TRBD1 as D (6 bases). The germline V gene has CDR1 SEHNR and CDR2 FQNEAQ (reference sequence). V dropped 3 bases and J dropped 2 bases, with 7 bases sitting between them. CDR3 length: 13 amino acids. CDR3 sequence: CASSFGTNYGYTF. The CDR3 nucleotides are TGTGCCAGCAGCTTCGGGACAAACTATGGCTACACCTTC.

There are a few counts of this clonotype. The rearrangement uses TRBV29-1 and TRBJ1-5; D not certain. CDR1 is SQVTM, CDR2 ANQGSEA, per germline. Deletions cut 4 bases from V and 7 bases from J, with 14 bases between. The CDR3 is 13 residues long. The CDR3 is CSVAPYPDQPQHF. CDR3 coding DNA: TGCAGCGTTGCCCCTTATCCCGACCAGCCCCAGCATTTT.

The CDR3 reads CAWTGGAKGYTF. The CDR3 DNA reads TGTGCCTGGACAGGGGGCGCGAAGGGCTACACCTTC. V gene TRBV30 combines with J gene TRBJ1-2, with TRBD1 identical over 8 bases. Trimming took 4 bases from V and 8 from J; bases not matched to a gene: 6. Germline values: CDR1 GTSNPN, CDR2 SVGIG (reference sequence). The CDR3 spans 12 residues.

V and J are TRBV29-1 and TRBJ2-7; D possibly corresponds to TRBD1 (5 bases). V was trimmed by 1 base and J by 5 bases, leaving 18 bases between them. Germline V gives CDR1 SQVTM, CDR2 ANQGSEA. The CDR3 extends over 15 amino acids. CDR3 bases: TGCAGCGTTGAAGTAGGAGCAGGGATGGCCCACGAGCAGTACTTC. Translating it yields CSVEVGAGMAHEQYF.

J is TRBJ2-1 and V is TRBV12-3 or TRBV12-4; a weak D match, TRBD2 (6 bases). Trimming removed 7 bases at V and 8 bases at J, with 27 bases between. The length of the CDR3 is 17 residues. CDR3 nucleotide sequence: TGTGCCAGCACCCCCCGCCTGAGCGCGGGAAGTGGCGATGAGCAGTTCTTC. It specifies CASTPRLSAGSGDEQFF.

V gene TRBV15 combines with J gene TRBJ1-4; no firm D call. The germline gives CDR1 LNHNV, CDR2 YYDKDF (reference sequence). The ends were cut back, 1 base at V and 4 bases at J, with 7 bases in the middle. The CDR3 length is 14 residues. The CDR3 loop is CATSRVAYNEKLFF. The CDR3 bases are TGTGCCACCAGCAGAGTGGCGTATAATGAAAAACTGTTTTTT.

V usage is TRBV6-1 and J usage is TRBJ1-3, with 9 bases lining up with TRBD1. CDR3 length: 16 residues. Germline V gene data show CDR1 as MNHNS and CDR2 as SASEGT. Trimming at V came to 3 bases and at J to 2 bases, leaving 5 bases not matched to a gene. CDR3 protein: CASSDQQGATGNTIYF. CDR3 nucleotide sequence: TGTGCCAGCAGTGACCAACAGGGGGCAACTGGAAACACCATATATTTT.

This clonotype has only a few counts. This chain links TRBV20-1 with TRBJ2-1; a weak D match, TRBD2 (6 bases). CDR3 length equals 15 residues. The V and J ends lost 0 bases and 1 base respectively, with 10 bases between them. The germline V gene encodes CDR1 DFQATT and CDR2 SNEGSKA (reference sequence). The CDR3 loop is CSARDPGGSYNEQFF. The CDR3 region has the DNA TGCAGTGCTAGAGACCCCGGGGGTTCCTACAATGAGCAGTTCTTC.

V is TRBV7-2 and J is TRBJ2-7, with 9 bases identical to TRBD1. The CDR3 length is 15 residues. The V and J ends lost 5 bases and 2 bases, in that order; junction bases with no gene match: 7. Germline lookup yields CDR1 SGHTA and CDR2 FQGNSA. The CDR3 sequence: CASSQDRGKTYEQYF. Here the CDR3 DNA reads TGTGCCAGCAGCCAGGACAGGGGAAAGACCTACGAGCAGTACTTC.

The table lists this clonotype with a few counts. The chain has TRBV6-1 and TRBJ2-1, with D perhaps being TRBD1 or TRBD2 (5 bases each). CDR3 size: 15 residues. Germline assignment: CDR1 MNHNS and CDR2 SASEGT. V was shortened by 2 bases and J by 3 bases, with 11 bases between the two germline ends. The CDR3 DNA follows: TGTGCCAGCAGTGAAAATGGGGGAGACTACAATGAGCAGTTCTTC. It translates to CASSENGGDYNEQFF.

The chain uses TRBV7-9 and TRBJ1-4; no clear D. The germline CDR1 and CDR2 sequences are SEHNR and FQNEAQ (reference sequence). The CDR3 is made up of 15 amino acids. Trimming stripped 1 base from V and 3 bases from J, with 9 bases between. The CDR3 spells CASSLDGGSNEKLFF. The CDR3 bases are TGTGCCAGCAGCTTAGATGGCGGGTCTAATGAAAAACTGTTTTTT.

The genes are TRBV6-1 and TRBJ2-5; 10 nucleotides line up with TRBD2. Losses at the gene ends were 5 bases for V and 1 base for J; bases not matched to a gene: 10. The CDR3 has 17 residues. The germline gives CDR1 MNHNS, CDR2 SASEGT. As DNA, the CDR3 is TGTGCCAGCAGTTTGACTGTGCGGACTAGCGGCCAAGAGACCCAGTACTTC. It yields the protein CASSLTVRTSGQETQYF.

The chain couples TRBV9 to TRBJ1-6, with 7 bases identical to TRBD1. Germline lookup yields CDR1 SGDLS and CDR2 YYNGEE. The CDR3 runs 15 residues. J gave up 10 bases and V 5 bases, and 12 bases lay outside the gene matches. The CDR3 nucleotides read TGTGCCAGCAGTAAATCGACAGGGCGAGGGTCACCCCTCCACTTT. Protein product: CASSKSTGRGSPLHF.

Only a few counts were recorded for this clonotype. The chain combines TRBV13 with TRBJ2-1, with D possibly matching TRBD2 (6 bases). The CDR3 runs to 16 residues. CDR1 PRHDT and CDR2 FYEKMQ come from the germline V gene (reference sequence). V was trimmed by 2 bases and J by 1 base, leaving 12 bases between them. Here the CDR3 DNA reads TGTGCCAGCAGCTTATCTCCGGGGGAGTCCTACAATGAGCAGTTCTTC. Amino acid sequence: CASSLSPGESYNEQFF.

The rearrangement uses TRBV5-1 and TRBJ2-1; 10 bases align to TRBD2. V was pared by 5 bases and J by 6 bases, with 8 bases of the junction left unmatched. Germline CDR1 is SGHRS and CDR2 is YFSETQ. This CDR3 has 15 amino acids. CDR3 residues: CASSSGGLAINEQFF. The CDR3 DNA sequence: TGCGCCAGCAGTTCTGGGGGACTAGCGATCAATGAGCAGTTCTTC.

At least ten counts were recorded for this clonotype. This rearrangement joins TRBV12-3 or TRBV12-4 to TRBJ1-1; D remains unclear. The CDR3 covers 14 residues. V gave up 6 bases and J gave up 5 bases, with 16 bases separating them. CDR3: CASSPAWVRTEAFF. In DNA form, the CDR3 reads TGTGCCAGCAGCCCCGCGTGGGTTAGGACTGAAGCTTTCTTT.

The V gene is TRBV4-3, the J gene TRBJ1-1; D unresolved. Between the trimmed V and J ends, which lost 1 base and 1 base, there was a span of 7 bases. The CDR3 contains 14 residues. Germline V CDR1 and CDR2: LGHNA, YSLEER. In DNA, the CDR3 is TGCGCCAGCAGCCAAGCGGGGAGGAACACTGAAGCTTTCTTT. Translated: CASSQAGRNTEAFF.